The 30 T cell receptor beta chains below all came from one sample that was sequenced in a study of blood T cell repertoires in COVID-19. The repertoire was sequenced with immunoSEQ multiplex PCR; TCRdb's copy has only in-frame clones and lacks some. The data contain 200,000 to 250,000 clones, 83% of them seen just once; the ten biggest clones take up less than 8%. Sequenced material: peripheral blood. Every receptor here comes from a woman aged 45-59 years with acute or convalescent COVID-19.

The chain joins TRBV6-1 to TRBJ1-2, with D possibly being TRBD1 (6 bases). The V end was cut by 1 base, the J end by 0 bases, with 15 bases between. Germline assignment: CDR1 MNHNS and CDR2 SASEGT. The CDR3 is 17 amino acids. Written as DNA, the CDR3 is TGTGCCAGCAGTGAAGTGTTTGGGGGCACCCCTAACTATGGCTACACCTTC. This codes for CASSEVFGGTPNYGYTF.

The V and J genes are TRBV28 and TRBJ2-7, with a tentative D call TRBD1 (6 bases). This CDR3 contains 14 residues. V dropped 1 base and J dropped 11 bases, with 18 bases sitting between them. Germline V gene sequence: CDR1 MDHEN, CDR2 SYDVKM. CDR3 sequence: CASSLFPGVPGKYF. For the CDR3, the DNA is TGTGCCAGCAGTTTATTCCCAGGGGTCCCCGGAAAGTACTTC.

This sequence joins TRBV2 and TRBJ1-1, with a possible D match to TRBD1 (5 bases). The V end lost 3 bases, the J end lost 7 bases, and 12 bases lay between the germline ends. Germline CDR1 reads SNHLY; CDR2 reads FYNNEI. This CDR3 has 13 residues. This CDR3 reads CASSEEGLIEAFF. The CDR3 coding sequence is TGTGCCAGCAGTGAGGAGGGGTTGATTGAAGCTTTCTTT.

This chain joins TRBV7-9 and TRBJ1-6; D gene uncertain. Germline V gene lookup returns CDR1 SEHNR and CDR2 FQNEAQ (reference sequence). This CDR3 is built from 13 residues. The V end was cut by 4 bases, the J end by 11 bases, with 12 bases between. CDR3 DNA: TGTGCCAGCAGCTCAACTGAAGGAGCACCCCTCCACTTT. It specifies CASSSTEGAPLHF.

The chain carries TRBV19 and TRBJ2-1; no clear D gene. There are 17 residues in the CDR3. The germline V and J ends were trimmed by 5 bases and 1 base, with 18 bases remaining between them. Looked up from germline, CDR1 is LNHDA and CDR2 is SQIVND (reference sequence). The CDR3 DNA reads TGTGCCAGTAGTGATTACCCTTGGCGGAAATCCTACAATGAGCAGTTCTTC. It encodes CASSDYPWRKSYNEQFF.

This chain uses TRBV19 with TRBJ2-3; 7 bases are shared with TRBD1. The germline CDR1 and CDR2 sequences are LNHDA and SQIVND (reference sequence). Trimming took 6 bases from V and 4 from J; bases not matched to a gene: 10. The CDR3 spans 15 residues. As DNA, the CDR3 is TGTGCCAGTAGCGCGAAGGGGGCCGTTTCAGATACGCAGTATTTT. Its translation is CASSAKGAVSDTQYF.

The chain employs TRBV4-2 and TRBJ2-2, with D possibly matching TRBD2 (5 bases). V was pared by 0 bases and J by 3 bases, with 8 bases between. Germline V CDR1 and CDR2: LGHNA, YNFKEQ. This CDR3 region has 15 residues. The CDR3 coding sequence is TGTGCCAGCAGCCAAGATCCCGGGGACACCGGGGAGCTGTTTTTT. Its translation is CASSQDPGDTGELFF.

V gene TRBV5-1 combines with J gene TRBJ1-6; D is uncertain. Trimming took 0 bases from V and 7 from J, leaving 8 bases between them. Per germline, CDR1 SGHRS and CDR2 YFSETQ. The CDR3 consists of 14 residues. The CDR3 DNA sequence: TGCGCCAGCAGCTTGGGCAGTGCAAATTCACCCCTCCACTTT. Residues: CASSLGSANSPLHF.

This clone was seen more than once but under ten times. The V and J genes are TRBV28 and TRBJ2-1, with TRBD2 matching 8 bases. The CDR3 has 14 amino acids. Trimming cost V 3 bases and J 10 bases; bases outside gene matches: 8. The germline V gene encodes CDR1 MDHEN and CDR2 SYDVKM. CDR3 region: CASSLGLVPLEQFF. CDR3 DNA: TGTGCCAGCAGTTTGGGACTAGTTCCTTTGGAGCAGTTCTTC.

This chain uses TRBV4-1 with TRBJ2-7; no clear D gene. This CDR3 has 15 amino acids. V dropped 1 base and J dropped 9 bases, with 19 bases sitting between them. Per germline, CDR1 MGHRA and CDR2 YSYEKL. CDR3 amino acids: CASSQVPEVRMGQYF. CDR3 in DNA: TGCGCCAGCAGCCAAGTCCCCGAGGTCAGAATGGGGCAGTACTTC.

The chain recombines TRBV5-1 with TRBJ1-4, with D possibly matching TRBD1 (5 bases). V was pared by 0 bases and J by 3 bases, with 15 bases between. Germline V gene sequence: CDR1 SGHRS, CDR2 YFSETQ. The CDR3 covers 17 residues. The CDR3 reads CASSLAPGGSSNEKLFF. The CDR3 nucleotides are TGCGCCAGCAGCTTGGCCCCGGGGGGAAGTTCTAATGAAAAACTGTTTTTT.

This clone was counted a single time. The V and J genes are TRBV4-1 and TRBJ2-7, with D hard to call. The CDR3 consists of 14 residues. CDR1 MGHRA and CDR2 YSYEKL come from the germline V gene. V was cut by 3 bases and J by 7 bases, with 16 bases left in between. For the CDR3, the DNA is TGCGCCAGCAGCCATATTCGTCTGAGTGATGAGCAGTACTTC. This gives the protein CASSHIRLSDEQYF.

For the CDR3, the DNA is TGCGCCAGCAGCACAGGGGGCAATGAGCAGTTCTTC. It encodes CASSTGGNEQFF. The rearrangement uses TRBV5-1 and TRBJ2-1, with 8 bases lining up with TRBD1. The CDR3 sequence is 12 residues long. The germline V gene has CDR1 SGHRS and CDR2 YFSETQ. J was trimmed by 6 bases and V by 4 bases; bases with no gene match: 0. Together with reference TRBV5-1 and TRBJ2-1, the CDR3 gives the full variable domain: KAGVTQTPRYLIKTRGQQVTLSCSPISGHRSVSWYQQTPGQGLQFLFEYFSETQRNKGNFPGRFSGRQFSNSRSEMNVSTLELGDSALYLCASSTGGNEQFFGPGTRLTVL.

The chain uses TRBV9 and TRBJ1-2, with D possibly being TRBD1 (6 bases). This CDR3 has 15 residues. Trimming shortened V by 4 bases and J by 5 bases, and 18 bases separated the two germline ends. Per the germline V gene, CDR1 is SGDLS and CDR2 is YYNGEE. The CDR3 region has the DNA TGTGCCAGCAGCCTTCAACAGAAGGGGGAATATGGCTACACCTTC. Amino acid sequence: CASSLQQKGEYGYTF.

The CDR3 DNA is TGTGCCACCAGTGCCTCAGCGGGGCGAAACACCGGGGAGCTGTTTTTT. It specifies CATSASAGRNTGELFF. This rearrangement joins TRBV24-1 to TRBJ2-2, with TRBD2 matching 7 bases. J gave up 2 bases and V 5 bases, and 7 bases lay outside the gene matches. The length of the CDR3 is 16 residues. Germline assignment: CDR1 KGHDR and CDR2 SFDVKD.

V and J are TRBV27 and TRBJ1-2, with D perhaps TRBD1 (5 bases). The germline V gene has CDR1 MNHEY and CDR2 SMNVEV (reference sequence). This CDR3 comprises 12 residues. V lost 8 bases, J lost 3 bases, and 10 bases lay in between. In DNA, the CDR3 is TGTGCCAGCGGCAGGGTTCACTATGGCTACACCTTC. Encoded protein: CASGRVHYGYTF.

V usage is TRBV15 and J usage is TRBJ2-3; TRBD2 agrees at 7 bases. The CDR3 runs 16 residues. Trimming took 0 bases from V and 1 from J; bases not matched to a gene: 4. CDR1 and CDR2 (germline): LNHNV, YYDKDF (reference sequence). The CDR3 here is CATSRDRTSGTDTQYF. For the CDR3, the DNA is TGTGCCACCAGCAGAGATCGTACTAGCGGCACAGATACGCAGTATTTT.

This clone was seen a few times. The J gene is TRBJ2-1, the V gene TRBV9; weak D call: TRBD2 (5 bases). Between the trimmed V and J ends, which lost 0 bases and 4 bases, there was a span of 8 bases. The CDR3 is 14 amino acids. Per the germline V gene, CDR1 is SGDLS and CDR2 is YYNGEE. The CDR3 sequence is CASSVELEYNEQFF. Written as DNA, the CDR3 is TGTGCCAGCAGCGTAGAACTAGAGTACAATGAGCAGTTCTTC.

The chain combines TRBV25-1 with TRBJ1-6; tentative D call: TRBD1 (6 bases). This CDR3 is 12 amino acids long. Germline loops: CDR1 MGHDK, CDR2 SYGVNS. The V end lost 5 bases, the J end lost 9 bases, and 8 bases lay between the germline ends. CDR3 amino acids: CASSQQGSPLHF. The CDR3, as DNA: TGTGCCAGCAGTCAACAGGGTTCACCCCTCCACTTT.

This clone was seen a few times. The V and J genes are TRBV10-3 and TRBJ2-2, with a tentative D call TRBD1 (6 bases). The V end was cut by 7 bases, the J end by 3 bases, with 12 bases between. Germline V gene lookup returns CDR1 ENHRY and CDR2 SYGVKD. The CDR3 is 14 residues long. CDR3 region: CAINQNRDTGELFF. The CDR3 DNA reads TGTGCCATCAATCAAAACAGGGACACCGGGGAGCTGTTTTTT.

V usage is TRBV6-6 and J usage is TRBJ2-2; a weak D match, TRBD2 (5 bases). Trimming pared 0 bases from V and 1 base from J, leaving 9 bases between. This CDR3 is built from 16 residues. Germline V gives CDR1 MNHNY, CDR2 SVGAGI (reference sequence). CDR3 coding DNA: TGTGCCAGCAGTTACTCGACCCGGGGGAACACCGGGGAGCTGTTTTTT. Translating gives CASSYSTRGNTGELFF.

A note on this clone: Other DNA sequences from this sample encode an identical CDR3 as well. This chain connects TRBV5-1 to TRBJ2-3; 9 nucleotides align to TRBD1. In germline, CDR1 is SGHRS, CDR2 YFSETQ. The CDR3 is 14 amino acids. The J segment lost 4 bases and the V segment lost 0 bases, leaving 0 bases of the junction unmatched. The CDR3 region is CASSLGQGADTQYF. The CDR3 coding sequence is TGCGCCAGCAGCTTGGGACAGGGGGCAGATACGCAGTATTTT. Full variable domain (outside the CDR3, taken from reference TRBV5-1 and TRBJ2-3): KAGVTQTPRYLIKTRGQQVTLSCSPISGHRSVSWYQQTPGQGLQFLFEYFSETQRNKGNFPGRFSGRQFSNSRSEMNVSTLELGDSALYLCASSLGQGADTQYFGPGTRLTVL.

This clone was recorded a few times. This chain connects TRBV19 to TRBJ1-6; no firm D call. Germline V lookup: CDR1 LNHDA, CDR2 SQIVND (reference sequence). Between the trimmed V and J ends, which lost 3 bases and 7 bases, there was a span of 10 bases. This CDR3 spans 14 amino acids. The DNA for the CDR3 is TGTGCCAGTAGTATGGTGGGAGAGAATTCACCCCTCCACTTT. Translated: CASSMVGENSPLHF.

V and J are TRBV9 and TRBJ2-3; 7 positions match TRBD1. The ends lost 1 base at V and 2 bases at J; junction bases unmatched: 4. Germline V gene sequence: CDR1 SGDLS, CDR2 YYNGEE. The CDR3 contains 15 residues. In nucleotides, the CDR3 is TGTGCCAGCAGCGTATTGGGACAGATCACAGATACGCAGTATTTT. The encoded protein is CASSVLGQITDTQYF.

The rearrangement joins TRBV10-3 to TRBJ1-4; 9 positions agree with TRBD1. This CDR3 is 17 amino acids long. The V segment lost 3 bases and the J segment 2 bases; nucleotides outside the gene matches: 7. CDR1 and CDR2 (germline): ENHRY, SYGVKD. The chain's CDR3 is CAISDPTGGLTNEKLFF. CDR3 bases: TGTGCCATCAGTGACCCGACAGGGGGTCTGACTAATGAAAAACTGTTTTTT.

The chain has TRBV28 and TRBJ2-3; 7 bases line up with TRBD1. There are 15 residues in the CDR3. In germline, CDR1 is MDHEN, CDR2 SYDVKM. V gave up 7 bases and J gave up 2 bases; unmatched junction bases: 9. The CDR3 here is CASTDYRGPTDTQYF. CDR3 in DNA: TGTGCCAGCACCGATTACAGGGGACCCACAGATACGCAGTATTTT.

This chain connects TRBV2 to TRBJ2-1, with a possible D match to TRBD2 (6 bases). Germline V gene data show CDR1 as SNHLY and CDR2 as FYNNEI. The CDR3 totals 13 residues. V lost 11 bases, J lost 0 bases, and 11 bases lay in between. The CDR3 nucleotides read TGTGCCGGAGCGGGTATCTCCTACAATGAGCAGTTCTTC. It codes for CAGAGISYNEQFF.

The chain combines TRBV4-1 with TRBJ2-1, with D uncertain. V shed 3 bases and J shed 4 bases, with 10 bases lying between them. This CDR3 has 14 amino acids. CDR1 is MGHRA, CDR2 YSYEKL, per germline. CDR3 sequence reads: CASSHLGGYNEQFF. The CDR3 DNA reads as TGCGCCAGCAGCCACCTCGGCGGATACAATGAGCAGTTCTTC.

J is TRBJ2-5 and V is TRBV5-4, with D maybe TRBD1 (6 bases). CDR1 and CDR2 from the germline V gene are SGHNT and YYREEE (reference sequence). Trimming cost V 0 bases and J 4 bases, with 10 bases left between them. This CDR3 region has 14 residues. For the CDR3, the DNA is TGTGCCAGCAGCTTGGGAGACAGGCCAGAGACCCAGTACTTC. Translation gives CASSLGDRPETQYF.

This clone was observed many times. The CDR3, as DNA: TGCGCCAGCAGATTGTTTTCGGCCACAGCGGGAGGGCCAAGTACCTACAATGAGCAGTTCTTC. This encodes CASRLFSATAGGPSTYNEQFF. The chain links TRBV5-1 to TRBJ2-1; TRBD2 matches 10 bases. The CDR3 sequence is 21 residues long. Germline trimming cut 5 bases from V and 2 bases from J; bases unmatched to any gene: 22. CDR1 is SGHRS, CDR2 YFSETQ, per germline.